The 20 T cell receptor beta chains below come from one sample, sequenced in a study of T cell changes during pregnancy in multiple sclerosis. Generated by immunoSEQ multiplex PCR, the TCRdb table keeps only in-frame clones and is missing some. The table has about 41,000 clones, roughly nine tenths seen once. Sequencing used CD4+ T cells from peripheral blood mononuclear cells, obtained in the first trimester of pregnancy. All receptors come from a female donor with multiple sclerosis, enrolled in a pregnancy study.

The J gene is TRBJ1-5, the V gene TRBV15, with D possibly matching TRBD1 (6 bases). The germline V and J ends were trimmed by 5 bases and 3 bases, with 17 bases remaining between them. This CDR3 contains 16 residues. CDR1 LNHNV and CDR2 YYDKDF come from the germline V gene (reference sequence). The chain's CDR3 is CATSSLGGAPNQPQHF. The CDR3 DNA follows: TGTGCCACCAGCTCCCTCGGGGGGGCCCCCAATCAGCCCCAGCATTTT. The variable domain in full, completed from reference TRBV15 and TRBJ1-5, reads DAMVIQNPRYQVTQFGKPVTLSCSQTLNHNVMYWYQQKSSQAPKLLFHYYDKDFNNEADTPDNFQSRRPNTSFCFLDIRSPGLGDTAMYLCATSSLGGAPNQPQHFGDGTRLSIL.

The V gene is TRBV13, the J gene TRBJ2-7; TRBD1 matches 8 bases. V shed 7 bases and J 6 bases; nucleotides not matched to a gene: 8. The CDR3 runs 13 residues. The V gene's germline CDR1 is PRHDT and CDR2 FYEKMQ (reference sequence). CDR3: CASKRTGFVEQYF. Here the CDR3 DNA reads TGTGCCAGCAAACGGACAGGGTTTGTCGAGCAGTACTTC. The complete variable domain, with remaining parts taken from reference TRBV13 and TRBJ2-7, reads AAGVIQSPRHLIKEKRETATLKCYPIPRHDTVYWYQQGPGQDPQFLISFYEKMQSDKGSIPDRFSAQQFSDYHSELNMSSLELGDSALYFCASKRTGFVEQYFGPGTRLTVT.

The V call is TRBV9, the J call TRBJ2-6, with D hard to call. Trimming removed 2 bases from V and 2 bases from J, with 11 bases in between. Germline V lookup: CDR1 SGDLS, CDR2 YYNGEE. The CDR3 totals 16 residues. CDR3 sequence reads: CASSVRQGPGANVLTF. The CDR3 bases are TGTGCCAGCAGCGTTCGACAAGGCCCTGGGGCCAACGTCCTGACTTTC.

The CDR3 DNA follows: TGTGCCAGCGCCAATCAGCTTCTAGCGGAAATCTACGAGCAGTACTTC. It yields the protein CASANQLLAEIYEQYF. V is TRBV6-6 and J is TRBJ2-7, with 7 bases matching TRBD2. The germline gives CDR1 MNHNY, CDR2 SVGAGI (reference sequence). The junction had 16 bases not matched to a gene; V was cut back by 8 bases and J by 3 bases. The CDR3 spans 16 residues.

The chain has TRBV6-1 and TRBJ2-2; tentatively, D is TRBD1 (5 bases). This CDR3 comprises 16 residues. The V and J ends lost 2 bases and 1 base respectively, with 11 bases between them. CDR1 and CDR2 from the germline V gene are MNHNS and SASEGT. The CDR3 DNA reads TGTGCCAGCAGTGAATTCCCCCAGGGGAACACCGGGGAGCTGTTTTTT. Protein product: CASSEFPQGNTGELFF.

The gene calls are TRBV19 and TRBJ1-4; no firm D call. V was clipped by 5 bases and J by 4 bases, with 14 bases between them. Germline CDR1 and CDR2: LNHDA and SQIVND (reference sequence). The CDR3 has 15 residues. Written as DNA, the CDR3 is TGTGCCAGTAGTGCCCCGAGGAGATTTAATGAAAAACTGTTTTTT. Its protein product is CASSAPRRFNEKLFF.

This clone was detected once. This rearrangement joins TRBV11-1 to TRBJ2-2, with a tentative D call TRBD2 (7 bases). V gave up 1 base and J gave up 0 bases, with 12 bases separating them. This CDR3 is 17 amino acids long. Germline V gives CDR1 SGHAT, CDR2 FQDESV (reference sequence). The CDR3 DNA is TGTGCCAGCAGCTTAGGGGGAGGGGGACCGAACACCGGGGAGCTGTTTTTT. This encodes CASSLGGGGPNTGELFF. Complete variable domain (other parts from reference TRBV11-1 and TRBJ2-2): EAEVAQSPRYKITEKSQAVAFWCDPISGHATLYWYRQILGQGPELLVQFQDESVVDDSQLPKDRFSAERLKGVDSTLKIQPAELGDSAMYLCASSLGGGGPNTGELFFGEGSRLTVL.

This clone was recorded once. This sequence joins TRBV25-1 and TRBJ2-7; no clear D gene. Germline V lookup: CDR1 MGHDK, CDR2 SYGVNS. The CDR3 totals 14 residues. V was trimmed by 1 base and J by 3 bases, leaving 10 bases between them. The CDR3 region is CASSESSTLYEQYF. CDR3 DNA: TGTGCCAGCAGTGAATCTAGTACGCTCTACGAGCAGTACTTC.

CDR3 nucleotide sequence: TGTGCCAGCTCACCAGGCCCCTCCTACGAGCAGTACTTC. Translation gives CASSPGPSYEQYF. The chain employs TRBV18 and TRBJ2-7; no definite D call. The CDR3 totals 13 residues. The germline V and J ends were trimmed by 2 bases and 0 bases, with 5 bases remaining between them. CDR1 and CDR2 from the germline V gene are KGHSH and LQKENI.

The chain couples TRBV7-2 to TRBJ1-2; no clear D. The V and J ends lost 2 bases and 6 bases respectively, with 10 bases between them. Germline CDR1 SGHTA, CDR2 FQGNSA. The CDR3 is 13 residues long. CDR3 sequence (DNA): TGTGCCAGCAGCTTAAATTTCGGGGATGGCTACACCTTC. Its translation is CASSLNFGDGYTF.

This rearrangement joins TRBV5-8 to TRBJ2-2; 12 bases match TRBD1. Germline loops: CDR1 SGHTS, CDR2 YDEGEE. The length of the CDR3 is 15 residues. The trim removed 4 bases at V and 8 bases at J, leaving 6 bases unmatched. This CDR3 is CASSTGQGASGELFF. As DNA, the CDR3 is TGTGCCAGCAGCACGGGACAGGGGGCAAGTGGGGAGCTGTTTTTT.

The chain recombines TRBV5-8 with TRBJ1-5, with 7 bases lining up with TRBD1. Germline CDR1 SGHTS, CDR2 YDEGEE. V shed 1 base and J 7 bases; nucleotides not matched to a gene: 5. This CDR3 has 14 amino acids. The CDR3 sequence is CASSLRQGKQPQHF. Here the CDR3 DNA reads TGTGCCAGCAGCTTGAGACAGGGTAAGCAGCCCCAGCATTTT.

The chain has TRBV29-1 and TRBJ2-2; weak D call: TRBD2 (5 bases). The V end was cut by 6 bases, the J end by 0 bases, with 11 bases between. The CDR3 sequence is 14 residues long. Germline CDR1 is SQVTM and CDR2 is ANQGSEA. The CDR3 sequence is CSVAPAANTGELFF. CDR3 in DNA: TGCAGCGTAGCGCCAGCGGCGAACACCGGGGAGCTGTTTTTT.

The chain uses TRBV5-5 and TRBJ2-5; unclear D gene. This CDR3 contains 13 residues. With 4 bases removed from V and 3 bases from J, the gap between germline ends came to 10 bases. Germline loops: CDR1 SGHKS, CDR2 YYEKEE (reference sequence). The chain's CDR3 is CASSPPTEETQYF. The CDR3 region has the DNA TGTGCCAGCAGCCCCCCGACTGAAGAGACCCAGTACTTC.

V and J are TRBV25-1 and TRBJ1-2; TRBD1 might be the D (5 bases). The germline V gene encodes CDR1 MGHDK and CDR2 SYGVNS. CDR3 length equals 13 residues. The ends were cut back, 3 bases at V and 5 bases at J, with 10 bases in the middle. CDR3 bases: TGTGCCAGCAGTGAGTGGGGGGGGTATGGCTACACCTTC. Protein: CASSEWGGYGYTF.

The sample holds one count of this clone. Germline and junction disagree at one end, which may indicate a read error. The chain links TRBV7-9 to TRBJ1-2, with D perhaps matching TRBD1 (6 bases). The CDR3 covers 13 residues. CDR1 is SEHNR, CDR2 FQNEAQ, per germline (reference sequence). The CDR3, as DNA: TGTGCCAGCAGCACCGACGGACAGACTATTTATGTCTTC. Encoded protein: CASSTDGQTIYVF. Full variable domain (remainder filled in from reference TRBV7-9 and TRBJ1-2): DTGVSQNPRHKITKRGQNVTFRCDPISEHNRLYWYRQTLGQGPEFLTYFQNEAQLEKSRLLSDRFSAERPKGSFSTLEIQRTEQGDSAMYLCASSTDGQTIYVFGSGTRLTVV.

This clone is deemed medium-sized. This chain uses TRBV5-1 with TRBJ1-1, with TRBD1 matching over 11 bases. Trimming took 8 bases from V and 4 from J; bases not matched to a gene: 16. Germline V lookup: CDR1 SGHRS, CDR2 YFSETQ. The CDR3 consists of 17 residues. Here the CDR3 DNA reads TGCGCCAGAACGAAATTAGGACAGGGGGCTTGGGGCACTGAAGCTTTCTTT. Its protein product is CARTKLGQGAWGTEAFF.

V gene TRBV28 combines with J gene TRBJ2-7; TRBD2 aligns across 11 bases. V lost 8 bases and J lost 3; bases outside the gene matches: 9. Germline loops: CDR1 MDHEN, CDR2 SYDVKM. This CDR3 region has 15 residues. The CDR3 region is CASRPGLAANYEQYF. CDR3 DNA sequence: TGTGCCAGCCGCCCGGGACTAGCGGCTAACTACGAGCAGTACTTC. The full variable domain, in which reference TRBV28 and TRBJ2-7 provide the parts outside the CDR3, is DVKVTQSSRYLVKRTGEKVFLECVQDMDHENMFWYRQDPGLGLRLIYFSYDVKMKEKGDIPEGYSVSREKKERFSLILESASTNQTSMYLCASRPGLAANYEQYFGPGTRLTVT.

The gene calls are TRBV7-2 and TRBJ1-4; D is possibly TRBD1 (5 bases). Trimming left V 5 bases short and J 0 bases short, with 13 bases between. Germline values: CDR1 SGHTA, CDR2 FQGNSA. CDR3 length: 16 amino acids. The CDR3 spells CASSTRQTATNEKLFF. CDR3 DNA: TGTGCCAGCAGCACCCGACAGACTGCAACTAATGAAAAACTGTTTTTT.

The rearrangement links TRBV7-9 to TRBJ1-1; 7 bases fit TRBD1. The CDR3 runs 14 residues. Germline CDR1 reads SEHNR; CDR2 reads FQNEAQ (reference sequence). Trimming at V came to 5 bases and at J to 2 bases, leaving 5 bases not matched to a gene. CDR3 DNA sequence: TGTGCCAGCAGCCCATCAGGGGGAAACACTGAAGCTTTCTTT. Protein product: CASSPSGGNTEAFF.